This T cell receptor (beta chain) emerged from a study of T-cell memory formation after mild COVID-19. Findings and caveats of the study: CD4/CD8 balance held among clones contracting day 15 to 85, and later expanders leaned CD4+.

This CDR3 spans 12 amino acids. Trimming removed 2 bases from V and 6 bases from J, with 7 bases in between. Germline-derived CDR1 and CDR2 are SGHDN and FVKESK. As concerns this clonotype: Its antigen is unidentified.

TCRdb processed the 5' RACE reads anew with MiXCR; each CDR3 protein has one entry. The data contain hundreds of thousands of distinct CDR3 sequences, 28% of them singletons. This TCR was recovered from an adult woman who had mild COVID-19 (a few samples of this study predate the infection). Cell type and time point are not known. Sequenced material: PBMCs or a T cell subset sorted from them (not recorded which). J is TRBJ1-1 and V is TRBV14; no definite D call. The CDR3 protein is CASSQLGAEAFF. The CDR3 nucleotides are TGTGCCAGCAGCCAACTAGGCGCTGAAGCTTTCTTT.